The sequence of this T cell receptor beta chain was determined in a study of blood T cell repertoires in COVID-19. TCRdb's table, derived via immunoSEQ multiplex PCR, lists solely in-frame clones and lacks some. The sample records 110,000 to 150,000 clones, about 84% being singletons. V shed 10 bases and J 6 bases; nucleotides not matched to a gene: 7. This CDR3 is built from 13 residues. Germline-derived CDR1 and CDR2 are MNHNY and SVGAGI (reference sequence). This clone was counted once. The rearrangement uses TRBV6-6 and TRBJ1-1; 11 bases match TRBD1. This TCR was recovered from a woman aged 45-65 years with acute or convalescent COVID-19. Sequenced sample: peripheral blood. In DNA, the CDR3 is TGTGCCACATCCGGGACAGGGGGGTCTGAAGCTTTCTTT. It codes for CATSGTGGSEAFF.